The present T cell receptor (beta chain) was sequenced within a study of metastatic and nonmetastatic thyroid tumors. Study-wide context: Patients with malignant and benign thyroid disease provided blood and tumor or nodule tissue, whose repertoires were compared.

Trimming left V 7 bases short and J 10 bases short, with 17 bases between. This CDR3 region has 13 residues. The germline V gene encodes CDR1 MNHNS and CDR2 SASEGT. Per the original methods: A papillary thyroid cancer distant-metastasis classifier was built from CDR3 differences across clinicopathological groups. MiXCR reprocessed the PCR reads for TCRdb. The V and J calls, along with clone size, are taken from TCRdb and not from the paper's own processing. The data show 35,000 to 50,000 clones, with about a sixth seen just once and about 9.9% held by the top ten. Study results and limitations: A significant increase in TCR beta diversity was reportedly seen in malignant thyroid tumors relative to benign nodules, in blood and tumor.

This clone was seen many times. Its antigen is as yet unknown. Before thyroid surgery, none of the patients had received any treatment. This TCR was sampled from a female donor with papillary thyroid cancer or a benign thyroid nodule (not recorded which). Some clones in this sample may be carry-over from other donors' samples. The sequenced material came from tumor tissue. The V call is TRBV6-1, the J call TRBJ2-1; either TRBD1 or TRBD2 may fit D (5 bases each). This CDR3 is CASTGAESYEQFF. CDR3 bases: TGTGCCAGCACCGGGGCAGAATCGTACGAGCAGTTCTTC.